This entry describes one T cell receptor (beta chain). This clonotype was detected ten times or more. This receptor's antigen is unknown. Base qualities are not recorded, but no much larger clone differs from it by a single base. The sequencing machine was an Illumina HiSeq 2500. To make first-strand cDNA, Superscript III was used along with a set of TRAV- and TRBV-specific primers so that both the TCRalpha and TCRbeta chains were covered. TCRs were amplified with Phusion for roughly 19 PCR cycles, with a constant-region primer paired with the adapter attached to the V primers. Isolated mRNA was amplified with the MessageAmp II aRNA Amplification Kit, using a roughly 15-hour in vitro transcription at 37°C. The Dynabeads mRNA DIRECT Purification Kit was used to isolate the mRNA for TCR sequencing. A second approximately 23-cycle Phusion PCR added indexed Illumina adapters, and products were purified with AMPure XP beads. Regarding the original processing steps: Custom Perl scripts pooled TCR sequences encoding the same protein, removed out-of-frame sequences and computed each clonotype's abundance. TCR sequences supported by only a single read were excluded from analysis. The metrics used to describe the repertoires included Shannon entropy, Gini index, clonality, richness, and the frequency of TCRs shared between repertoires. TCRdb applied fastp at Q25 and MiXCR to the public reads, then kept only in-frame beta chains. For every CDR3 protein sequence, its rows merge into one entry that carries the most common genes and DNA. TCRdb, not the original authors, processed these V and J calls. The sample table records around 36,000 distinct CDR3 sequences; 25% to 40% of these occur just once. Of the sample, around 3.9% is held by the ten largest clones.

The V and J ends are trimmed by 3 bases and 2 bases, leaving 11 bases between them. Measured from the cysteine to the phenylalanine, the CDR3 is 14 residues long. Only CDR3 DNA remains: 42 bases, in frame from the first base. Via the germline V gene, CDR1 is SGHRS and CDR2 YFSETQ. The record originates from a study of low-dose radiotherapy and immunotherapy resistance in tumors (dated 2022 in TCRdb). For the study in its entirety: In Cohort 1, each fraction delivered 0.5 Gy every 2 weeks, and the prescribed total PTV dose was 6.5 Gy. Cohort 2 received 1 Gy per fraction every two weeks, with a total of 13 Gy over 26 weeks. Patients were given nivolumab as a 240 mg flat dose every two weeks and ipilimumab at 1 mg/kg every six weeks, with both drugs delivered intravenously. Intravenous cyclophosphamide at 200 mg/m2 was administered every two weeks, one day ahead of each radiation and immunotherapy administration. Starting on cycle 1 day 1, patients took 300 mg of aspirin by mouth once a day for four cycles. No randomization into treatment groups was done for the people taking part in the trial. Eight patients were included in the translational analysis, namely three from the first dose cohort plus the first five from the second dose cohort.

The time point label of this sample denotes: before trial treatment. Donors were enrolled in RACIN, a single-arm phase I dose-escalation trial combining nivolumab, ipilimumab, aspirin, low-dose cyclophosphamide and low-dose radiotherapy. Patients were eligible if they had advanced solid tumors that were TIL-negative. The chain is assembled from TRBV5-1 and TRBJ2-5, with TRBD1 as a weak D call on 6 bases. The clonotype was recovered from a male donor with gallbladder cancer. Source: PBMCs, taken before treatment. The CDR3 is CASSSGTYQETQYF. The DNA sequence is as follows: TGCGCCAGCAGCTCCGGGACATATCAAGAGACCCAGTACTTC.